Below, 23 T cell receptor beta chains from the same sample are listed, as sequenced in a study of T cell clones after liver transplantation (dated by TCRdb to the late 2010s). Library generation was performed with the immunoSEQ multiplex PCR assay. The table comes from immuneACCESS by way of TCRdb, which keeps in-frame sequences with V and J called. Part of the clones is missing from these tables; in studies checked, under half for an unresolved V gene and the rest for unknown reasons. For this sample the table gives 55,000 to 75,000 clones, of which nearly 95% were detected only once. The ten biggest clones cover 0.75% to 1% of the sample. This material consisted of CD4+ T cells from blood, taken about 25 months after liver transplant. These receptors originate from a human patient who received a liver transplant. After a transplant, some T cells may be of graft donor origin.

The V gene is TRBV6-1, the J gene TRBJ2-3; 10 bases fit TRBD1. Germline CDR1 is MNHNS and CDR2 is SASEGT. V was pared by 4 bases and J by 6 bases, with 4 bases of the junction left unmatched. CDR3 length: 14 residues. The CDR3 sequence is CASSGTGGGDTQYF. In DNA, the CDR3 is TGTGCCAGCAGTGGGACAGGGGGTGGGGATACGCAGTATTTT.

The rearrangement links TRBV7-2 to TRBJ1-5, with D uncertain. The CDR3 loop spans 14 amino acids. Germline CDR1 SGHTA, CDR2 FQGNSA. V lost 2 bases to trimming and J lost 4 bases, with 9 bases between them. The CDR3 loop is CASSLTRGNQPQHF. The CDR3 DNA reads TGTGCCAGCAGCTTAACCAGAGGTAATCAGCCCCAGCATTTT.

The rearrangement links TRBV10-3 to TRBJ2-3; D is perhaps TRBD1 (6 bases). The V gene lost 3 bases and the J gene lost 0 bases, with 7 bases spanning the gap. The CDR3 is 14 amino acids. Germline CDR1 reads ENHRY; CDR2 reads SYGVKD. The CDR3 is CAISEQGSTDTQYF. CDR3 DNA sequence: TGTGCCATCAGTGAACAGGGTAGCACAGATACGCAGTATTTT.

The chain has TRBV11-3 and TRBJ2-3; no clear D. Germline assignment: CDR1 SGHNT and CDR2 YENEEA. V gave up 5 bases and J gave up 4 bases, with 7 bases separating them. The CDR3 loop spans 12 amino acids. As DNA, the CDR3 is TGTGCCAGCAGCAGCAGTGCAGATACGCAGTATTTT. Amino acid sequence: CASSSSADTQYF.

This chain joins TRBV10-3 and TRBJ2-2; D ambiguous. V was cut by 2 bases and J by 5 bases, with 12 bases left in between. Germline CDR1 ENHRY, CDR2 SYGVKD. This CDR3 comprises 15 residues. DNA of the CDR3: TGTGCCATCAGTGAGATCCGGGTGGGGACCGGGGAGCTGTTTTTT. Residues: CAISEIRVGTGELFF.

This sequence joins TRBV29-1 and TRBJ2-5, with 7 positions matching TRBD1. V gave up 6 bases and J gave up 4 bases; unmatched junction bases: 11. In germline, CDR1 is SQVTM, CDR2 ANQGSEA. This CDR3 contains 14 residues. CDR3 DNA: TGCAGCGTCGGGACAGACAAAACATTAGAGACCCAGTACTTC. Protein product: CSVGTDKTLETQYF.

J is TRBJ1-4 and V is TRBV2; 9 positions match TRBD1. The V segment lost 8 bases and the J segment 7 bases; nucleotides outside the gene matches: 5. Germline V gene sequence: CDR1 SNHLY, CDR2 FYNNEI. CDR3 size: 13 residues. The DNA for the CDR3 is TGTGCCAGCCGCCGGGACAGGGCTGAAAAACTGTTTTTT. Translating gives CASRRDRAEKLFF.

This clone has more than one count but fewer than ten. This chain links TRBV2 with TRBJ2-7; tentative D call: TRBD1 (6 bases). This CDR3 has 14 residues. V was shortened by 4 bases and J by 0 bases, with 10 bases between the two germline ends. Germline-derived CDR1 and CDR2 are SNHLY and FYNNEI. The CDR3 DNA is TGTGCCAGCAGTGTGGGCAGGGGCTCCTACGAGCAGTACTTC. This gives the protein CASSVGRGSYEQYF.

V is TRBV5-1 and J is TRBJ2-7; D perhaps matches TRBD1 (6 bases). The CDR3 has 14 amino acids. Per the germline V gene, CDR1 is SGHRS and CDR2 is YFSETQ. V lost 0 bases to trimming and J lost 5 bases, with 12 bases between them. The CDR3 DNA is TGCGCCAGCAGCTTGGGGCAGGGGATCCACGAGCAGTACTTC. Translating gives CASSLGQGIHEQYF.

The CDR3 region has the DNA TGTGCCAGCAGTTACTCGTCAGGGGCGAACACTGAAGCTTTCTTT. It translates to CASSYSSGANTEAFF. This chain connects TRBV6-5 to TRBJ1-1, with D tentatively TRBD1 (6 bases). Trimming pared 0 bases from V and 1 base from J, leaving 9 bases between. The CDR3 runs to 15 residues. Germline V lookup: CDR1 MNHEY, CDR2 SVGAGI.

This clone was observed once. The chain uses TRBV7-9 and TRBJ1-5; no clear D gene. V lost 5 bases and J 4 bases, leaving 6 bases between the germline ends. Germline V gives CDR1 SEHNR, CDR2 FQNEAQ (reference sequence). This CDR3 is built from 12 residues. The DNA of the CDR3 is TGTGCCAGCAGCGACTCAAATCAGCCCCAGCATTTT. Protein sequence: CASSDSNQPQHF.

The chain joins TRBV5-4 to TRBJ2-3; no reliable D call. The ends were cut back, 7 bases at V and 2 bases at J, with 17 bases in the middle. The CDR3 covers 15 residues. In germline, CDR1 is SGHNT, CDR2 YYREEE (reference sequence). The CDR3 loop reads CASAPIQFATDTQYF. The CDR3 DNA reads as TGTGCCAGCGCCCCGATCCAATTTGCCACAGATACGCAGTATTTT.

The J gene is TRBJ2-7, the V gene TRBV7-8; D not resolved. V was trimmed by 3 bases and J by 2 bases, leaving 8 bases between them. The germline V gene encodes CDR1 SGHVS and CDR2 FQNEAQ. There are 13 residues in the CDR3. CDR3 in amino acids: CASSFSPTYEQYF. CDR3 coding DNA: TGTGCCAGCAGCTTTTCGCCAACCTACGAGCAGTACTTC.

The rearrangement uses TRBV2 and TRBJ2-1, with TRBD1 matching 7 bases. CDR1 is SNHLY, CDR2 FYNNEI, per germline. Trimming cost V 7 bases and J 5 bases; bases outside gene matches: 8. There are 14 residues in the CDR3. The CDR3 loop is CASTARGMNNEQFF. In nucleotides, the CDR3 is TGTGCCAGCACGGCCAGGGGGATGAACAATGAGCAGTTCTTC.

The CDR3 here is CASSQDSIATDTQYF. DNA of the CDR3: TGCGCCAGCAGCCAAGATAGTATCGCTACAGATACGCAGTATTTT. V usage is TRBV4-3 and J usage is TRBJ2-3; D is unresolved. The V end was cut by 0 bases, the J end by 3 bases, with 10 bases between. Per the germline V gene, CDR1 is LGHNA and CDR2 is YSLEER. The CDR3 loop spans 15 amino acids.

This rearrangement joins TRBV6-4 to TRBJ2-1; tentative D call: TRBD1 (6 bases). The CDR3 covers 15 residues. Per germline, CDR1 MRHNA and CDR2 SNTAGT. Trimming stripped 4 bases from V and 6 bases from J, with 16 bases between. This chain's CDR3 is CASSVSWGLGNEQFF. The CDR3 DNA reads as TGTGCCAGCAGTGTGAGTTGGGGGCTGGGCAATGAGCAGTTCTTC.

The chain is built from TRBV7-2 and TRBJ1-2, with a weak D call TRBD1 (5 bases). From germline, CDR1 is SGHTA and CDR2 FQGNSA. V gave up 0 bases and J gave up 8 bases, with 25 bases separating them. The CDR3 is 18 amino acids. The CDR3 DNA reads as TGTGCCAGCAGCTTAGCCCCCTTTGAATCCGGGGGAGCGAGGGGCTACACCTTC. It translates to CASSLAPFESGGARGYTF.

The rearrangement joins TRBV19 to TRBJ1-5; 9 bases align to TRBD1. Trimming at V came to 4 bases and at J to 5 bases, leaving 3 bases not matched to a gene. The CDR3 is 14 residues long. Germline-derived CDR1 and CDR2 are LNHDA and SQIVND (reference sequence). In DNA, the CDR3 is TGTGCCAGTAGTAGGGACAGGGCGTATCAGCCCCAGCATTTT. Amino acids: CASSRDRAYQPQHF.

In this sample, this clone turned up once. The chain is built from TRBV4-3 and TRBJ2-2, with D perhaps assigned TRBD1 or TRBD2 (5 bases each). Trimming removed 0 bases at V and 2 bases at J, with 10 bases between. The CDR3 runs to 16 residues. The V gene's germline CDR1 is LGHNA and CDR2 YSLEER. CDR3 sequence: CASSQDSGPNTGELFF. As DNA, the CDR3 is TGCGCCAGCAGCCAAGATTCGGGACCAAACACCGGGGAGCTGTTTTTT.

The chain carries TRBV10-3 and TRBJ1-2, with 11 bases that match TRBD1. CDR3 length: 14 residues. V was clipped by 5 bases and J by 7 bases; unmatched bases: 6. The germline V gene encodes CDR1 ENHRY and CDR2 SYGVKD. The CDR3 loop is CAISQDRGLSGYTF. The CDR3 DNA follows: TGTGCCATCAGTCAGGACAGGGGGCTGTCTGGCTACACCTTC.

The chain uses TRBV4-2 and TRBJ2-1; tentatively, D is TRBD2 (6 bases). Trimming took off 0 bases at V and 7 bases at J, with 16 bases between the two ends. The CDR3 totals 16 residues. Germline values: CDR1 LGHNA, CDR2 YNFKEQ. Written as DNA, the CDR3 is TGTGCCAGCAGCCAAGATCCTGCGGGGCGGGCTAATGAGCAGTTCTTC. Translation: CASSQDPAGRANEQFF.

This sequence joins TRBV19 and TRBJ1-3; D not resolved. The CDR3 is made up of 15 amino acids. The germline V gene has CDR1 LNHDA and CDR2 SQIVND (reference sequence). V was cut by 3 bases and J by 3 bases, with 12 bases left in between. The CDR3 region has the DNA TGTGCCAGTAGTATGGGCCCCCTCGGTGGAAACACCATATATTTT. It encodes CASSMGPLGGNTIYF. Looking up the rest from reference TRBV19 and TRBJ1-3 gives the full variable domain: DGGITQSPKYLFRKEGQNVTLSCEQNLNHDAMYWYRQDPGQGLRLIYYSQIVNDFQKGDIAEGYSVSREKKESFPLTVTSAQKNPTAFYLCASSMGPLGGNTIYFGEGSWLTVV.

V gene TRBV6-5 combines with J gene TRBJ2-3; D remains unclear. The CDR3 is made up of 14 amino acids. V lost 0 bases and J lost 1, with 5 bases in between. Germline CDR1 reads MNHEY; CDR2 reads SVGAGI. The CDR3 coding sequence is TGTGCCAGCAGTTACTCGTTTGGCACAGATACGCAGTATTTT. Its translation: CASSYSFGTDTQYF.